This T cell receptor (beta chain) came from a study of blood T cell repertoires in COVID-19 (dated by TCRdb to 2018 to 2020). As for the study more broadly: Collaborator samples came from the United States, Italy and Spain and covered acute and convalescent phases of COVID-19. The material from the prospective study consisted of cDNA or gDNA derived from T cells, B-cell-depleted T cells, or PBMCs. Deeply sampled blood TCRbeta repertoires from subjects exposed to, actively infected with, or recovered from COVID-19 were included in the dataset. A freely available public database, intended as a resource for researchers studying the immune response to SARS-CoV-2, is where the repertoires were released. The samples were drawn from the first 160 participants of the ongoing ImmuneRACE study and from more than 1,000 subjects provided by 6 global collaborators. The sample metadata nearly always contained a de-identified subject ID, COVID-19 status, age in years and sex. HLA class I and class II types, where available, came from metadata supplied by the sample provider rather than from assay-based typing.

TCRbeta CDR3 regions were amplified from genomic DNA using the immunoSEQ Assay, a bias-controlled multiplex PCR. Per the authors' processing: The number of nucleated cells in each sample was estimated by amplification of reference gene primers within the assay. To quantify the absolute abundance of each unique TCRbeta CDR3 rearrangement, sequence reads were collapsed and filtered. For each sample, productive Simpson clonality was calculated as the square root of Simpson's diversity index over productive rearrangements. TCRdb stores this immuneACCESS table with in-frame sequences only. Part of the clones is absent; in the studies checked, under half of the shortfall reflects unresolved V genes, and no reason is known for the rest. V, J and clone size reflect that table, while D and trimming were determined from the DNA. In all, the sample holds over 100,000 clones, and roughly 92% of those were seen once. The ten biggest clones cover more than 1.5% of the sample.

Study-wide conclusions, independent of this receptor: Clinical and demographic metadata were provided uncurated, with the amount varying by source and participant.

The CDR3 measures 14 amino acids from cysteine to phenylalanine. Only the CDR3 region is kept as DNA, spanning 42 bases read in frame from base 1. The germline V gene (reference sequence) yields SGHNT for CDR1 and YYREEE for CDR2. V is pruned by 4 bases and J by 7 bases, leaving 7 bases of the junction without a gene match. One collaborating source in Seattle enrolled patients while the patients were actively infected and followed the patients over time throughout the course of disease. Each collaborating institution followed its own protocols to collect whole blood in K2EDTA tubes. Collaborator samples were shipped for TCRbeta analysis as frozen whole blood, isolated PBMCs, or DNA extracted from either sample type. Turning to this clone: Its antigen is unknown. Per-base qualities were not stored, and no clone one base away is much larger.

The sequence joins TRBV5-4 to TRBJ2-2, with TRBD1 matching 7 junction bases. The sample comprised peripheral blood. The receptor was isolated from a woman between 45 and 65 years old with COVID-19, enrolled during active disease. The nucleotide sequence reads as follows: TGTGCCAGCAGCGTACAGGGGCCCGACGGGGAGCTGTTTTTT. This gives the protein CASSVQGPDGELFF. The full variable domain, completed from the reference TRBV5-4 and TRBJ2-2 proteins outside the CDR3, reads ETGVTQSPTHLIKTRGQQVTLRCSSQSGHNTVSWYQQALGQGPQFIFQYYREEENGRGNFPPRFSGLQFPNYSSELNVNALELDDSALYLCASSVQGPDGELFFGEGSRLTVL.